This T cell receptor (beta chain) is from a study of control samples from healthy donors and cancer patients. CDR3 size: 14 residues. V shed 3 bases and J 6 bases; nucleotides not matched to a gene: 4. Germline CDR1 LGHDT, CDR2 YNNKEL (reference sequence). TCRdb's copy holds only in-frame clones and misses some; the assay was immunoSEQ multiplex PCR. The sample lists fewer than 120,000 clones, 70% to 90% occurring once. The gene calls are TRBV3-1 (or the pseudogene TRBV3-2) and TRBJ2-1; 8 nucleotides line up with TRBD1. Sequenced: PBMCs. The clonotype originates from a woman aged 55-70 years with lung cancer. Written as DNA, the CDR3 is TGTGCCAGCAGCCAGAACGGACAGGGCAATGAGCAGTTCTTC. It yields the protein CASSQNGQGNEQFF.